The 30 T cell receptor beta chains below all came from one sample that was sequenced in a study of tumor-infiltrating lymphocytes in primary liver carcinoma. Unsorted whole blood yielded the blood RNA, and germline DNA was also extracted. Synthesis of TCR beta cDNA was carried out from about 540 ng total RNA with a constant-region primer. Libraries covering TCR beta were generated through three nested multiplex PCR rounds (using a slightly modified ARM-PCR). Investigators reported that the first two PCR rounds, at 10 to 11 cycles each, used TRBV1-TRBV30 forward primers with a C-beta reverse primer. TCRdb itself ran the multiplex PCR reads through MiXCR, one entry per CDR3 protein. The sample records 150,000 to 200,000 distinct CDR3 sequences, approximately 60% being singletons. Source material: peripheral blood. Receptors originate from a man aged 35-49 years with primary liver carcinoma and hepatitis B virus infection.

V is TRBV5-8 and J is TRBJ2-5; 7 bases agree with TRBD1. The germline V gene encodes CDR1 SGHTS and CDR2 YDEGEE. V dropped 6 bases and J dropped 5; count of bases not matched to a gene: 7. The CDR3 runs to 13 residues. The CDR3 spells CASKEGAGETQYF. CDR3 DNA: TGTGCCAGCAAAGAGGGGGCAGGGGAGACCCAGTACTTC. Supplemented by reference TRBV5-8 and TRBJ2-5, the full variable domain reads EAGVTQSPTHLIKTRGQQATLRCSPISGHTSVYWYQQALGLGLQFLLWYDEGEERNRGNFPPRFSGRQFPNYSSELNVNALELEDSALYLCASKEGAGETQYFGPGTRLLVL.

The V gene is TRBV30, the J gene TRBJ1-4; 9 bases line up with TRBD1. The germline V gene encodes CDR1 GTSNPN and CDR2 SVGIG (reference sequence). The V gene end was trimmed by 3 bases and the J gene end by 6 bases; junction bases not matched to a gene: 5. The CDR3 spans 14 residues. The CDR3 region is CAWRIRDRDEKLFF. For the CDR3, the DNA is TGTGCCTGGAGGATACGGGACAGGGATGAAAAACTGTTTTTT.

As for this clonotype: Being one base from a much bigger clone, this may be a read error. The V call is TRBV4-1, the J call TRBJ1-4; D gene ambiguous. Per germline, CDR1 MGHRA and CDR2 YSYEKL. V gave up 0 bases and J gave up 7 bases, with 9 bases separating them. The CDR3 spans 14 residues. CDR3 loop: CASSQDQLSEKLFF. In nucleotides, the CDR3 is TGCGCCAGCAGCCAAGATCAGCTAAGTGAAAAACTGTTTTTT.

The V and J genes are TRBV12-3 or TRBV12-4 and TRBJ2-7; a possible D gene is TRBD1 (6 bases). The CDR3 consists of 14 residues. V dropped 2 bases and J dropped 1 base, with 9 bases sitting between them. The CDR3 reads CASSLQQGSYEQYF. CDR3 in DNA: TGTGCCAGCAGTTTACAACAGGGTTCCTACGAGCAGTACTTC.

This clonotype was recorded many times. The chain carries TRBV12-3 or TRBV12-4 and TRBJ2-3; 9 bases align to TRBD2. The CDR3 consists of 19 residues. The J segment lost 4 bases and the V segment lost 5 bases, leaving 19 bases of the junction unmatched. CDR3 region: CASSQDGYSSGRSPDTQYF. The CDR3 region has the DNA TGTGCCAGCAGTCAGGACGGATACTCCAGCGGGAGGTCCCCAGATACGCAGTATTTT.

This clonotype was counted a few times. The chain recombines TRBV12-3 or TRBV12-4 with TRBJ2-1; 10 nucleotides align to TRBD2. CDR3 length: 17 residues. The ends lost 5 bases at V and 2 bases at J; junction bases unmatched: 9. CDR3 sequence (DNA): TGTGCCAGCAGTCTAATAATAGCGGGGGGAGCCTACAATGAGCAGTTCTTC. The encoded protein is CASSLIIAGGAYNEQFF.

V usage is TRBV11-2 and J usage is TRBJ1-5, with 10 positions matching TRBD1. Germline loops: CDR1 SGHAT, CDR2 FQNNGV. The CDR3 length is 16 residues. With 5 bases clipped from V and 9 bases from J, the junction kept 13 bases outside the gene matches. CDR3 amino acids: CASSLLPGTGAGPQHF. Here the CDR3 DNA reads TGTGCCAGCAGCCTTCTCCCCGGGACAGGGGCGGGGCCCCAGCATTTT.

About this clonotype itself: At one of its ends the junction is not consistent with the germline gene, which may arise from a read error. The CDR3 nucleotides read TGTGCCAGCAGCTTTCTTAACAGGAGCGAGCAGTACTTT. Its translation is CASSFLNRSEQYF. The chain recombines TRBV11-2 with TRBJ2-7; maybe TRBD1 (5 bases). Germline loops: CDR1 SGHAT, CDR2 FQNNGV. CDR3 length equals 13 residues.

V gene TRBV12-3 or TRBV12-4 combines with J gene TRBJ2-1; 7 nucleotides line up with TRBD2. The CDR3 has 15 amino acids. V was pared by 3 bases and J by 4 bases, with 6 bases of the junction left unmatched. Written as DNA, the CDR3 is TGTGCCAGCAGTTTTGGCGGGAGCGCATACAATGAGCAGTTCTTC. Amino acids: CASSFGGSAYNEQFF.

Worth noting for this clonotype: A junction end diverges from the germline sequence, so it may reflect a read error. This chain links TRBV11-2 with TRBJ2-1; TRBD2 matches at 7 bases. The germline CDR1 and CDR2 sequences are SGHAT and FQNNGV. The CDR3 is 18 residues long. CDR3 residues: CASNQGALVGGPNNEQLF. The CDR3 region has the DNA TGTGCCAGCAACCAAGGGGCCCTAGTGGGAGGGCCTAACAATGAGCAGTTATTC.

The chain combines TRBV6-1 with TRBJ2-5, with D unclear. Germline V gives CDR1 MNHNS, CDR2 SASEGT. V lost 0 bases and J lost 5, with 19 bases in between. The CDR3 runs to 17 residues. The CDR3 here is CASSEALRCGARETQYF. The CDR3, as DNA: TGTGCCAGCAGTGAAGCGCTTCGGTGCGGAGCGAGGGAGACCCAGTACTTC.

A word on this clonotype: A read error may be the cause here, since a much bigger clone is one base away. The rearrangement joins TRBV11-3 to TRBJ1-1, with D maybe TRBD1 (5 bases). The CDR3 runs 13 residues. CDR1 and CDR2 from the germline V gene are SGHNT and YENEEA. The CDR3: CANSFQGGTEAFF. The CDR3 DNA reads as TGTGCCAACAGCTTCCAGGGCGGCACTGAAGCTTTCTTT. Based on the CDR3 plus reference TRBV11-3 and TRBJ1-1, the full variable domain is EAGVVQSPRYKIIEKKQPVAFWCNPISGHNTLYWYLQNLGQGPELLIRYENEEAVDDSQLPKDRFSAERLKGVDSTLKIQPAELGDSAVYLCANSFQGGTEAFFGQGTRLTVV.

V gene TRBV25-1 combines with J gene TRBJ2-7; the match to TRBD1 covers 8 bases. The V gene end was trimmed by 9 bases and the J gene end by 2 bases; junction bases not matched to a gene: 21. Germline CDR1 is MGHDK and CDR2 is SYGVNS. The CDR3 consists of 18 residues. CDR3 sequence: CARYRTGFDLVHPYEQYF. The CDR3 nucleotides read TGTGCCAGGTACAGGACAGGGTTTGACCTAGTTCACCCCTACGAGCAGTACTTC.

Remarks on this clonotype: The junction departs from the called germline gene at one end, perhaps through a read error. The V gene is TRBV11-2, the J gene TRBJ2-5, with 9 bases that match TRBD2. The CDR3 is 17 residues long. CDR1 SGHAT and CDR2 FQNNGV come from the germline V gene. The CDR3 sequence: CASSSQAASGMKEAQYF. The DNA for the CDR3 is TGTGCCAGCAGTTCCCAGGCGGCTAGCGGGATGAAAGAGGCCCAGTACTTC.

CDR3 nucleotides: TGTGCCACAGGGGGCGTTGAGCAGTTCTTC. It yields the protein CATGGVEQFF. This chain links TRBV24-1 with TRBJ2-1; 7 positions agree with TRBD1. Trimming at V came to 10 bases and at J to 9 bases, leaving 2 bases not matched to a gene. Germline CDR1 KGHDR, CDR2 SFDVKD. This CDR3 region has 10 residues.

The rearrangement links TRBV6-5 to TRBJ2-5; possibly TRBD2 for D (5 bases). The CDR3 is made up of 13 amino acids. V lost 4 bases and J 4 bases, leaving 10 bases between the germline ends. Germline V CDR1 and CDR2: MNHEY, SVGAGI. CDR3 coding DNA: TGTGCCAGCAGTTGCTCTCGGGGAGAGACCCAGTACTTC. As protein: CASSCSRGETQYF.

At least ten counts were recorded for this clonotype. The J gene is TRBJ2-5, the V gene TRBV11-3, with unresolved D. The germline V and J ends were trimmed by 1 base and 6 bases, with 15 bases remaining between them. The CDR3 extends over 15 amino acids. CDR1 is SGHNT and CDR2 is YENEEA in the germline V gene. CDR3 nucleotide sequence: TGTGCCAGCAGCTTAGGGCTCCCCGCCGGGCAGACCCAGTACTTC. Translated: CASSLGLPAGQTQYF.

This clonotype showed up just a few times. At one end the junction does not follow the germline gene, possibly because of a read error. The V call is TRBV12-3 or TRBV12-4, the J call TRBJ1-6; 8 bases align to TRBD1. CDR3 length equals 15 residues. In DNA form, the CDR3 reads TGTGCCAGCAGTCTCCAGACAGGGGTCGGTTCACCCCACCACTTT. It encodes CASSLQTGVGSPHHF.

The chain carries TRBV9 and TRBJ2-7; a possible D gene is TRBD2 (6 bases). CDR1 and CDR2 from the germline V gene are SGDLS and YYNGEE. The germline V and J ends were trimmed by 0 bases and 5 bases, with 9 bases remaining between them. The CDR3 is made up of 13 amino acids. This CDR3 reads CASSVAGAHEQYF. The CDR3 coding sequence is TGTGCCAGCAGCGTAGCGGGAGCGCACGAGCAGTACTTC.

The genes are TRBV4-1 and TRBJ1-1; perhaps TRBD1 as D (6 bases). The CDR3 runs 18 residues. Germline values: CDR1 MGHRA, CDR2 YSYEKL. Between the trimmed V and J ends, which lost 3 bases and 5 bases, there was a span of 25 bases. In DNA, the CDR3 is TGCGCCAGCAGCCAGCCCCGACCCGGGAGTGAGGGGGGAACTGAAGCTTTCTTT. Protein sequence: CASSQPRPGSEGGTEAFF.

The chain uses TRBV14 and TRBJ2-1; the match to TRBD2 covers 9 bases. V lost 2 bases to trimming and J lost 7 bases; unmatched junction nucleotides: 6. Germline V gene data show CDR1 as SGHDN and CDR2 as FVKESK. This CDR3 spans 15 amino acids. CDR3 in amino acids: CASSQQSSGNNEQFF. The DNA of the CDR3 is TGTGCCAGCAGCCAACAGTCTAGCGGGAATAATGAGCAGTTCTTC. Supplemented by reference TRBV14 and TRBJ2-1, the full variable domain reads EAGVTQFPSHSVIEKGQTVTLRCDPISGHDNLYWYRRVMGKEIKFLLHFVKESKQDESGMPNNRFLAERTGGTYSTLKVQPAELEDSGVYFCASSQQSSGNNEQFFGPGTRLTVL.

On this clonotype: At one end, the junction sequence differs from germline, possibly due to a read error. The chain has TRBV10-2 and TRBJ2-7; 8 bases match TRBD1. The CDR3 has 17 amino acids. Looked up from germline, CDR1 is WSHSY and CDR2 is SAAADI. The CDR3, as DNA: TGCGCTAGCAGTGAGTCTCCGGGTCAGACAGGGGACTACGAGCAGTACTTC. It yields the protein CASSESPGQTGDYEQYF.

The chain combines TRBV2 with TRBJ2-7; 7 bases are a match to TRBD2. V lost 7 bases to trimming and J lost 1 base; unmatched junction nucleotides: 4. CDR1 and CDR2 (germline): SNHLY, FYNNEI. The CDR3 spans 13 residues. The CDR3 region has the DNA TGTGCCAGCATAGGCGGGAGTTCCTACGAGCAGTACTTC. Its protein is CASIGGSSYEQYF.

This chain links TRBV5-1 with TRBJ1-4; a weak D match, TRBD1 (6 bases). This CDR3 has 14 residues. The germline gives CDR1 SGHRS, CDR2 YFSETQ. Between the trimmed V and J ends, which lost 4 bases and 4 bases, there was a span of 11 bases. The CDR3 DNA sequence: TGCGCCAGCAGCAACCAGGGGAATAATGAAAAACTGTTTTTT. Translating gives CASSNQGNNEKLFF.

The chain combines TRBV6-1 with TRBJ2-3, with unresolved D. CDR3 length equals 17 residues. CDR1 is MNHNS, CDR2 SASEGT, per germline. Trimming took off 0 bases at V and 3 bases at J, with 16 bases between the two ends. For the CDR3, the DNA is TGTGCCAGCAGTGAAGCAGTGGACCTCGGGCAAACAGATACGCAGTATTTT. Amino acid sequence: CASSEAVDLGQTDTQYF.

The CDR3 DNA follows: TGTGCCAGCAGTTACCTCCACACTACGGATAATTCACCCCTCCACTTT. Its protein is CASSYLHTTDNSPLHF. V is TRBV6-6 and J is TRBJ1-6; no firm D call. The V gene lost 2 bases and the J gene lost 5 bases, with 13 bases spanning the gap. The CDR3 has 16 residues. Germline V gives CDR1 MNHNY, CDR2 SVGAGI (reference sequence).

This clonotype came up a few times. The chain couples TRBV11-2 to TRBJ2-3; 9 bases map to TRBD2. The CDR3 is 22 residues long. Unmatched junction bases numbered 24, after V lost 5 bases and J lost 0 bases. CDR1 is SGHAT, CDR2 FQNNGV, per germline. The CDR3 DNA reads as TGTGCCAGCAGCACCGTGGTAGCGGGAGATTTGGTCGGTTTCCACAGCACAGATACGCAGTATTTT. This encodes CASSTVVAGDLVGFHSTDTQYF.

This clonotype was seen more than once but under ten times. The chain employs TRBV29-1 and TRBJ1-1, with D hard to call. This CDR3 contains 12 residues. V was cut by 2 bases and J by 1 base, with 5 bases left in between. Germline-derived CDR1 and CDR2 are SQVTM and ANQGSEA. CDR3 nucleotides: TGCAGCGTTGAAACCGAGAACACTGAAGCTTTCTTT. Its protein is CSVETENTEAFF.

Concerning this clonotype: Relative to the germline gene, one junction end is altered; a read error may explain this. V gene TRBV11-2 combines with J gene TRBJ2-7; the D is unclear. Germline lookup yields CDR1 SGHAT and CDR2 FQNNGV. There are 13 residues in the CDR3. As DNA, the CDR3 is TGTGCCAGCAGCTTAGGGGTAGGCAACGAGCAATACTTC. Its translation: CASSLGVGNEQYF.

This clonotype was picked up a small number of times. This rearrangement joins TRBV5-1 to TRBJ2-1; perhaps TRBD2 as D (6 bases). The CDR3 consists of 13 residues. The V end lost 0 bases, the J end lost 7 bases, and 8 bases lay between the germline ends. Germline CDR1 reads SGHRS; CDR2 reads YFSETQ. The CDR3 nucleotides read TGCGCCAGCAGCTTGGGGGGGGAAAATGAGCAGTTCTTC. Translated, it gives CASSLGGENEQFF.